This T cell receptor beta chain was documented in a study of CD8 T cells in Susac syndrome. RNA, at about 0.5 to 1 ug, was reverse transcribed with random hexamers. TCRdb re-called the immunoSEQ multiplex PCR reads with MiXCR, one entry per CDR3 protein. This sample has around 170,000 distinct CDR3 sequences, with around 93% found just once. The V end was cut by 4 bases, the J end by 0 bases, with 10 bases between. This CDR3 is 13 amino acids long. Germline V gene data show CDR1 as DFQATT and CDR2 as SNEGSKA (reference sequence). The sequenced sample consisted of CD8+ T cells from PBMCs. This TCR was sampled from a human donor with Susac syndrome. This rearrangement joins TRBV20-1 to TRBJ2-7; a possible D gene is TRBD2 (6 bases). CDR3 nucleotides: TGCAGTGCTACGGGACTCCTCTCCTACGAGCAGTACTTC. Amino acids: CSATGLLSYEQYF.